This record looks at one T cell receptor beta chain sequence and its context. V lost 0 bases and J 3 bases, leaving 9 bases between the germline ends. Looked up from germline, CDR1 is SGHTS and CDR2 is YDEGEE. This CDR3 region has 14 residues. The sample originates from a study of blood T cell repertoires in COVID-19. The wider study: The samples span acute and convalescent COVID-19 from the United States, Italy and Spain.

Authors' analysis steps: The assay estimated nucleated cells by amplifying reference gene primers. Generated by immunoSEQ multiplex PCR, the TCRdb table keeps only in-frame clones and is missing some. The V and J calls and clone size are taken from that table; D and trimming were inferred from the DNA. The data show 100,000 or so clones, roughly 92% seen once. This rearrangement joins TRBV5-8 to TRBJ2-5, with a possible D match to TRBD2 (6 bases). The receptor was derived from a man aged 50-59 years with active COVID-19. Material for sequencing was peripheral blood. This CDR3 is CASSLAGGEETQYF. The CDR3, as DNA: TGTGCCAGCAGCTTGGCCGGAGGGGAAGAGACCCAGTACTTC.